The 2 T cell receptor beta chains in this list originate from one sample, sequenced in a study of blood T cells in healthy people across ages. The second PCR ran about 6 to 12 cycles with a sample-barcoded 5' primer and J-beta primers. One entry per CDR3 protein, called by TCRdb with MiXCR from the 5' RACE reads. The sample includes roughly 1 million distinct CDR3 sequences, about 25% of them seen just once. This sample was shared with a second study, whose subject was T cells of mothers and their children.

The material sequenced was blood. These receptors were obtained from a girl aged 2-10 years in good health.

As concerns this clonotype: At one end the junction does not follow the germline gene, possibly because of a read error. This chain links TRBV4-2 with TRBJ1-3, with a possible D match to TRBD1 (5 bases). Germline V CDR1 and CDR2: LGHNA, YNFKEQ. This CDR3 is 16 amino acids long. The CDR3 is CASSQDGGNTGSTIYF. CDR3 nucleotide sequence: TGTGCCAGCAGCCAAGATGGGGGTAACACTGGAAGCACCATATATTTT.

This clonotype came up a few times. This rearrangement joins TRBV11-2 to TRBJ2-4, with 11 bases lining up with TRBD2. The J segment lost 8 bases and the V segment lost 0 bases, leaving 9 bases of the junction unmatched. Germline V gene data show CDR1 as SGHAT and CDR2 as FQNNGV. The length of the CDR3 is 17 residues. The CDR3 here is CASSLEGSGRATDIQYF. In nucleotides, the CDR3 is TGTGCCAGCAGCTTAGAAGGTAGCGGGAGGGCCACAGACATTCAGTACTTC.